The source of this T cell receptor (beta chain) is a study of human T cells and chemical hapten exposure (dated by TCRdb to the early 2020s). Background for the entire study: For sensitization, 2% DPC in acetone was applied to an approximately 2 cm by approximately 2 cm area of upper inner arm skin. Patients additionally received weekly therapeutic DPC doses to the scalp throughout the roughly 25-week study period. Patch tests used Finn chambers with 0.01% DPC on the upper back, scored after 6 days by International Contact Dermatitis Research Group standards. Alopecia areata with under or over 50% scalp involvement, alopecia totalis and alopecia universalis were represented in the patient cohort, which was mostly female. Libraries were pooled for sequencing, and per-sample TCR yields varied mainly because of small differences in library volumes within the pool. Peripheral blood TCR repertoire changes were tracked in vivo in alopecia patients during primary and secondary sensitization to the hapten diphenylcyclopropenone (DPC). Blood was sampled from patients pre-sensitization (week 0) and at 2, 6 and about 24 weeks after DPC sensitization. For TCR sequencing, blood came from 25 to 35 alopecia patients at anywhere from one to four time points (pre-sensitization, 2, 6 and 24 weeks).

The germline V and J ends show losses of 7 bases and 6 bases respectively, and no gene match explains 9 bases of the junction. Counted from cysteine to phenylalanine, this CDR3 has 13 amino acids. The CDR3 DNA has 39 bases and is translated from base 1. CDR1 and CDR2 are read off the germline V gene as SQVTM and ANQGSEA. The library came from RACE. The sequencer listed for this sample is NextSeq 500. Library preparation attached unique molecular identifiers to individual cDNA molecules for quantitative, reproducible TCR counting. Each blood RNA sample was used to sequence both TCR alpha and TCR beta chains. Concerning the study's data processing: Samples had a median of 95,638 TCRs, with a range from 23,224 to 690,600. The Decombinator software suite was used to annotate V, J and CDR3 in the TCR reads. For PS versus PT1 abundance plots, all samples were subsampled to the same number of TCRs (28,000). Expanded TCRs were defined as absent before sensitization and observed at least eight times at the 2-week time point. In-frame beta chains were kept once TCRdb had trimmed the public reads at Q25 with fastp and called clones with MiXCR. Rows with a matching CDR3 protein are joined into one entry that keeps the most common DNA and genes. TCRdb assigned the V and J calls; the authors' analysis was not used. Across this sample there are under 300,000 distinct CDR3 sequences, with approximately 8.6% seen only once. The ten largest clones add up to 2% to 2.5% of the sample.

The research as a whole found: Repeated subsampling changed both the strength of the expansion versus patch-test correlation and the threshold at which the correlation became significant. DPC sensitization did not change the number of TCRs with a frequency above 1 in 1000, and there was no evidence of changes in global repertoire structure. All patients had alopecia, a presumed autoimmune disease, so their immune response might differ from that of healthy individuals. The number of PT1 expanded TCRs positively correlated with patch test score, significant at thresholds 8, 16 and 32 but not 4. Expanded TCRs formed significantly more large CDR3 similarity clusters than pre-sensitization or healthy control sets, consistent with antigen-driven responses.

This clonotype showed up many times. Its antigen remains undetermined. Per-nucleotide qualities are absent, and no much larger clonotype sits a single base away. Read against the paper, the sample's time point label means: pre-sensitization, week 0. The treatment or condition label corresponds to: therapeutic diphenylcyclopropenone sensitization with weekly scalp DPC. At each patch-test visit, blood was drawn before the patch test was applied. Patients were eligible if aged 18 to 70, diagnosed with alopecia and judged suitable for DPC therapy, and pregnant patients were excluded. Total RNA was isolated from unfractionated whole blood collected in Tempus Blood RNA tubes.

The sequence is built from TRBV29-1 and TRBJ2-7; 10 middle bases align to TRBD1. The receptor was derived from a woman aged 40 to 49 with alopecia areata. Some clones in this sample may be carry-over from other donors' samples. The source material was whole blood, sampled in connection with sensitization to the hapten diphenylcyclopropenone (DPC). The DNA is TGCAGCGCCCTCGGACAGGGGGTTAGCGAGCAGTACTTC. Its protein is CSALGQGVSEQYF.